Listed here is a single T cell receptor beta chain. Time point meaning: peripheral blood 6 weeks after treatment start. This sample was included in a study of PD-L1 blockade in urothelial cancer. Using immunoSEQ multiplex PCR, the repertoire was profiled, and TCRdb retains in-frame clones only, with some absent. This sample has about 36,000 clones; over 65% occur once, and the top ten carry over 9.5%. The clonotype comes from a man aged 40-55 years with urothelial cancer. The input for sequencing was PBMCs, taken around atezolizumab (anti-PD-L1) treatment.

The CDR3 nucleotides are TGTGCCAGCAGTTTCTTTCTAGATACGCAGTATTTT. Translating gives CASSFFLDTQYF. V and J are TRBV28 and TRBJ2-3; D gene unclear. From germline, CDR1 is MDHEN and CDR2 SYDVKM. V gave up 3 bases and J gave up 5 bases, with 6 bases separating them. The CDR3 totals 12 residues.